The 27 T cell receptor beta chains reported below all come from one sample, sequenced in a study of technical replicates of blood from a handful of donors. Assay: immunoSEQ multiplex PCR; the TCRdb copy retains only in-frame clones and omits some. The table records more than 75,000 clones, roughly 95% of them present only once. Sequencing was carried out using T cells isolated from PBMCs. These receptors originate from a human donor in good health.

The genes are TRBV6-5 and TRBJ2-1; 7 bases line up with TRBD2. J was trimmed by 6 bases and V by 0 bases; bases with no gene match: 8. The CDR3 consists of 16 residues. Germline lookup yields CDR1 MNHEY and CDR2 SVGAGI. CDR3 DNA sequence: TGTGCCAGCAGTTACTCTGCGGGAGAAGAACTCAATGAGCAGTTCTTC. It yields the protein CASSYSAGEELNEQFF.

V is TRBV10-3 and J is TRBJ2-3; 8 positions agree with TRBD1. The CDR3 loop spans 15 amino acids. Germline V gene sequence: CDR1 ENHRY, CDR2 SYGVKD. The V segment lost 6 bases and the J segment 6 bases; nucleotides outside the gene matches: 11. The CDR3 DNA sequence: TGTGCCATCAGCTTGCCGGGACAGGAACTTGATACGCAGTATTTT. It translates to CAISLPGQELDTQYF.

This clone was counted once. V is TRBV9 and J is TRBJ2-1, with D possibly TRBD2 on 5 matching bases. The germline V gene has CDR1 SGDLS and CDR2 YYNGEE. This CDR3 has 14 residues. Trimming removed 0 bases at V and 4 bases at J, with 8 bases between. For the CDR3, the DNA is TGTGCCAGCAGCGTAGCGGGATCATACAATGAGCAGTTCTTC. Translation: CASSVAGSYNEQFF.

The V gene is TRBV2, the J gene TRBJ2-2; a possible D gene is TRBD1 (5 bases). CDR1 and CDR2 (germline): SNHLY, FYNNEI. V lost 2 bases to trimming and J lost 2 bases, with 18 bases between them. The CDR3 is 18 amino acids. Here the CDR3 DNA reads TGTGCCAGCAGTGAAAATGTTTCACAGGACGAAAACACCGGGGAGCTGTTTTTT. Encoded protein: CASSENVSQDENTGELFF.

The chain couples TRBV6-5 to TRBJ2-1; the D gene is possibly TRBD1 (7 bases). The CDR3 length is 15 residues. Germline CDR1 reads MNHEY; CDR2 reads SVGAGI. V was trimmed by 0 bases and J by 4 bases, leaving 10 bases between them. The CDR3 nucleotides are TGTGCCAGCAGTTACTCTCAGGGGGGTTACAATGAGCAGTTCTTC. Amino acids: CASSYSQGGYNEQFF.

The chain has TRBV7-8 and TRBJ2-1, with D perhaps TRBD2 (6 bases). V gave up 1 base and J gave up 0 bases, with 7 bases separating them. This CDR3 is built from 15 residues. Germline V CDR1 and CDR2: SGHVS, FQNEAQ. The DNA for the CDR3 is TGTGCCAGCAGCTTAGGACTAGTCTCCTACAATGAGCAGTTCTTC. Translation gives CASSLGLVSYNEQFF.

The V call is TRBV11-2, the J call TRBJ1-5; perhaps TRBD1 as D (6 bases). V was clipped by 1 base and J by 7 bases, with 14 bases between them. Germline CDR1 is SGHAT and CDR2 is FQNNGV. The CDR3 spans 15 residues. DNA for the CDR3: TGTGCCAGCAGCTTAGGCCCGGGACAATCCCAGCCCCAGCATTTT. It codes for CASSLGPGQSQPQHF.

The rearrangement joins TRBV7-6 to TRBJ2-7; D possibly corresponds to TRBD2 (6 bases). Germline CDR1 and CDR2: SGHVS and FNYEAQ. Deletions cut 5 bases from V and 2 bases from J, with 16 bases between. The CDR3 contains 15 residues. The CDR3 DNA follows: TGTGCCAGCAGCCGCGGGACTGGGTCGGCCTACGAGCAGTACTTC. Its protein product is CASSRGTGSAYEQYF.

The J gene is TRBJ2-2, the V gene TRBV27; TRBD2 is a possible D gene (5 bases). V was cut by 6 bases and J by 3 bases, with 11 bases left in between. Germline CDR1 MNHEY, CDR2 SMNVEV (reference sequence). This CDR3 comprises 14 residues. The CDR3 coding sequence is TGTGCCAGCAGGTTAGGGAGTTACACCGGGGAGCTGTTTTTT. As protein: CASRLGSYTGELFF.

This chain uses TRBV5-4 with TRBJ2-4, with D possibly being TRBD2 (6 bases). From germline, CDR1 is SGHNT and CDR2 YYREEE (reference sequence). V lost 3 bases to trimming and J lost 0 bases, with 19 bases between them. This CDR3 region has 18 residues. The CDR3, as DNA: TGTGCCAGCAGCTCCTCGGGCGGGGTCCGACAAGCCAAAAACATTCAGTACTTC. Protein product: CASSSSGGVRQAKNIQYF.

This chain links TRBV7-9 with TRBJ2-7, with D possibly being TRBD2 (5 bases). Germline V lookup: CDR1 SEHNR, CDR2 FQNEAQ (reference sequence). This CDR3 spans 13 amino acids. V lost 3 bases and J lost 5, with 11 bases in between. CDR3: CASSFRTSHEQYF. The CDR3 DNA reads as TGTGCCAGCAGCTTCAGGACTTCTCACGAGCAGTACTTC.

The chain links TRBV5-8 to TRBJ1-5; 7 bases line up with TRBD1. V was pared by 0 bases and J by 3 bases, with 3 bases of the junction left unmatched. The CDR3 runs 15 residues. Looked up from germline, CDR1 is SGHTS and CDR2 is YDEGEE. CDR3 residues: CASSLGQGFNQPQHF. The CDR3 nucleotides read TGTGCCAGCAGCTTGGGACAGGGCTTCAATCAGCCCCAGCATTTT.

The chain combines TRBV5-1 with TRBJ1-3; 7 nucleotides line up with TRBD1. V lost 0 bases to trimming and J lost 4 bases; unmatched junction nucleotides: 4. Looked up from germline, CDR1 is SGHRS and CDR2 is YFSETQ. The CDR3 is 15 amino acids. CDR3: CASSLVTGAGNTIYF. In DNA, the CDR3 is TGCGCCAGCAGCTTGGTCACAGGGGCCGGAAACACCATATATTTT.

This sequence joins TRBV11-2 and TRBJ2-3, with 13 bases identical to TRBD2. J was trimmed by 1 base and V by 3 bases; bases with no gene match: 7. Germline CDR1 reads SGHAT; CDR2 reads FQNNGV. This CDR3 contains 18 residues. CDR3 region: CASSFTGTSGKGTDTQYF. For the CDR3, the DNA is TGTGCCAGCAGCTTCACCGGGACTAGCGGGAAAGGCACAGATACGCAGTATTTT.

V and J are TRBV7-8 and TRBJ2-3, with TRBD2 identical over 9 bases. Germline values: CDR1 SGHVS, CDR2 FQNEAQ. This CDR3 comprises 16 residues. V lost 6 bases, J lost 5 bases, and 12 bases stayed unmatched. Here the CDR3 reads CASRQTLAGEVDTQYF. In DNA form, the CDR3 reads TGTGCCAGCAGACAAACCTTAGCGGGAGAGGTAGATACGCAGTATTTT.

DNA of the CDR3: TGTGCCAGCAGCGTCGGACAGGGGACATACAATGAGCAGTTCTTC. Translation: CASSVGQGTYNEQFF. This sequence joins TRBV9 and TRBJ2-1; 9 bases are shared with TRBD1. V gave up 2 bases and J gave up 4 bases; unmatched junction bases: 4. The CDR3 is 15 residues long. In germline, CDR1 is SGDLS, CDR2 YYNGEE.

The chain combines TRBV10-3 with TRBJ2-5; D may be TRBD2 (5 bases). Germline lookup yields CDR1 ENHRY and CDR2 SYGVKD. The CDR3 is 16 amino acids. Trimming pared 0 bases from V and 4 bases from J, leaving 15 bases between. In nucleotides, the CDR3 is TGTGCCATCAGTGAGTCGACTCGCAGCGGCCTAGAGACCCAGTACTTC. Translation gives CAISESTRSGLETQYF.

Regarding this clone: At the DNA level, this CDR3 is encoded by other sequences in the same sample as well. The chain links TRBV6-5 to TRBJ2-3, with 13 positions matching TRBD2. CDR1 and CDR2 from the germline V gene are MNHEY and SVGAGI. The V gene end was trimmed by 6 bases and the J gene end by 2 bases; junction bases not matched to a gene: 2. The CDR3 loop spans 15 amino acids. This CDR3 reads CASSTSGRVTDTQYF. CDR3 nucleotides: TGTGCCAGCAGCACTAGCGGGAGGGTCACAGATACGCAGTATTTT.

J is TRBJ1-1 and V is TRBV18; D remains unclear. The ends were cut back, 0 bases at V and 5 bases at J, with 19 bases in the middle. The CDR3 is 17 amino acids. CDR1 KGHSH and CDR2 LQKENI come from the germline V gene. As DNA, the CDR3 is TGTGCCAGCTCACCACCTACGGTCCGGTTCGGGAGGACTGAAGCTTTCTTT. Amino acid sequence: CASSPPTVRFGRTEAFF.

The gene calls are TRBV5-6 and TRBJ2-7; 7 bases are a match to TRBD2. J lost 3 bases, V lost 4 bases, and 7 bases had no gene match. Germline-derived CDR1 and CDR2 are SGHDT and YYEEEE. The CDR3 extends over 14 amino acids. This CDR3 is CASSHPGGFYEQYF. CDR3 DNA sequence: TGTGCCAGCAGCCACCCGGGGGGATTCTACGAGCAGTACTTC. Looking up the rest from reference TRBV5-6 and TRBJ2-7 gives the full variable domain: DAGVTQSPTHLIKTRGQQVTLRCSPKSGHDTVSWYQQALGQGPQFIFQYYEEEERQRGNFPDRFSGHQFPNYSSELNVNALLLGDSALYLCASSHPGGFYEQYFGPGTRLTVT.

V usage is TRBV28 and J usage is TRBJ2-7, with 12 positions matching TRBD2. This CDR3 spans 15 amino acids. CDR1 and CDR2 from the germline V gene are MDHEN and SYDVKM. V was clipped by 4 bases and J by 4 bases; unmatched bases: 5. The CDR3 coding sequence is TGTGCCAGCAGTTCATGGACTAGCGGGATATACGAGCAGTACTTC. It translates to CASSSWTSGIYEQYF.

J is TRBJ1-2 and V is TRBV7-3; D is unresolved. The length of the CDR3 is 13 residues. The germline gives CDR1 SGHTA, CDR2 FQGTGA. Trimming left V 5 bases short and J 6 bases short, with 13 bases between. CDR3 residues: CASSEQPGNGYTF. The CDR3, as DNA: TGTGCCAGCAGCGAACAACCAGGCAATGGCTACACCTTC. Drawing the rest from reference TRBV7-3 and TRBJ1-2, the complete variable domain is GAGVSQTPSNKVTEKGKYVELRCDPISGHTALYWYRQSLGQGPEFLIYFQGTGAADDSGLPNDRFFAVRPEGSVSTLKIQRTERGDSAVYLCASSEQPGNGYTFGSGTRLTVV.

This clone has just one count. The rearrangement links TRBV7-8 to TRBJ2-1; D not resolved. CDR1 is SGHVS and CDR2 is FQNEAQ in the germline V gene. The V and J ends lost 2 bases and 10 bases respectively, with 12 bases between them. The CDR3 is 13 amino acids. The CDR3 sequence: CASSLNGMPEQFF. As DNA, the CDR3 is TGTGCCAGCAGCTTAAACGGTATGCCCGAGCAGTTCTTC.

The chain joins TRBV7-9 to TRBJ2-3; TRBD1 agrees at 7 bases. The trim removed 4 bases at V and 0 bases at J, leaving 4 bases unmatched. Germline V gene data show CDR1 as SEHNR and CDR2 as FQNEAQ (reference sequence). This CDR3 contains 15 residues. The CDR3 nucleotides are TGTGCCAGCAGCTGGACAGGCGCTAGCACAGATACGCAGTATTTT. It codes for CASSWTGASTDTQYF.

As DNA, the CDR3 is TGTGCCAGCAGCCGGGGTTCTAGTGTGGAGACCCAGTACTTC. Amino acid sequence: CASSRGSSVETQYF. The V and J genes are TRBV6-1 and TRBJ2-5; the D gene is possibly TRBD2 (5 bases). The V and J ends lost 6 bases and 5 bases respectively, with 16 bases between them. CDR1 MNHNS and CDR2 SASEGT come from the germline V gene. The CDR3 sequence is 14 residues long.

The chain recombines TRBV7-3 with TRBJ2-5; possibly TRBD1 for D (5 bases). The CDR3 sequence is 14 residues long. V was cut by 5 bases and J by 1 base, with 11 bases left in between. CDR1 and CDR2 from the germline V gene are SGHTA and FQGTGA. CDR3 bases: TGTGCCAGCAGCCCCCGGACAAGCCAAGAGACCCAGTACTTC. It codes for CASSPRTSQETQYF.

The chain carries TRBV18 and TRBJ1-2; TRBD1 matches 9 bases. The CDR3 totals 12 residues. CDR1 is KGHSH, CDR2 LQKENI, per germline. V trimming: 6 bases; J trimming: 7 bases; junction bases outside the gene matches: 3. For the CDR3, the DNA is TGTGCCAGCTCCCCGGGACAGGGTGGCTACACCTTC. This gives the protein CASSPGQGGYTF.